This T cell receptor (beta chain) emerged from a study of STAT5B mutations in CD4+ large granular lymphocyte leukemia. For the study at large: Among healthy controls, a particular HLA allele went with more CDR3 'QG' motifs.

Overall study findings and caveats: Top patient clones used TRBV06 genes more often: 8/27 versus 2/35 in controls.

This clone was seen only a few times. Its antigen is not identified. The CDR3 runs 12 residues. Germline CDR1 and CDR2: SQVTM and ANQGSEA. V lost 7 bases, J lost 0 bases, and 7 bases lay in between. Controls came from buffy coats of healthy blood donors. In the original workflow: Productive clonotypes were detectable down to 2.59 x 10-5 frequency. Profiling relied on immunoSEQ multiplex PCR, and the TCRdb table lists in-frame clones only, not all of them. That table gives V, J and clone size, and the DNA gave D and trimming. Found here are about 31,000 clones, roughly 70% of them singletons; the top ten hold approximately 1.1%.

The source is a human donor in good health. The J gene is TRBJ1-5, the V gene TRBV29-1; D call uncertain. The sequenced sample consisted of CD4+ T cells from blood buffy coats. The CDR3 coding sequence is TGCAGCGCATCGAATAGCAATCAGCCCCAGCATTTT. This encodes CSASNSNQPQHF.